The 25 T cell receptor beta chains in this list originate from one sample, sequenced in a study of T cells in Graves' hyperthyroidism and ophthalmopathy. RNA transcripts provided the source from which TCR beta CDR3 regions were amplified. RT-PCR in the first round (using the HTBI primer set) targeted the TCR CDR3. TCRdb processed the multiplex PCR reads anew with MiXCR; each CDR3 protein has one entry. There are hundreds of thousands of distinct CDR3 sequences in the sample; about 20% occur only once, and around a third lies in the top ten. The sample taken for sequencing was blood. Receptors were obtained from a young man with Graves' ophthalmopathy.

This clonotype was detected many times. The V call is TRBV12-3 or TRBV12-4, the J call TRBJ2-3, with 8 bases fitting TRBD2. This CDR3 has 15 amino acids. The V segment lost 4 bases and the J segment 1 base; nucleotides outside the gene matches: 4. In nucleotides, the CDR3 is TGTGCCAGCAGTTCGATTAGCGGGGGCACAGATACGCAGTATTTT. Its protein is CASSSISGGTDTQYF.

This clonotype was seen only a few times. This sequence joins TRBV30 and TRBJ2-3, with D unresolved. Germline V gene data show CDR1 as GTSNPN and CDR2 as SVGIG (reference sequence). CDR3 length equals 15 residues. Deletions cut 2 bases from V and 1 base from J, with 13 bases between. The CDR3 protein is CAWSRTAVGTDTQYF. The CDR3 region has the DNA TGTGCCTGGAGTAGGACCGCGGTAGGCACAGATACGCAGTATTTT. Full variable domain (remainder filled in from reference TRBV30 and TRBJ2-3): SQTIHQWPATLVQPVGSPLSLECTVEGTSNPNLYWYRQAAGRGLQLLFYSVGIGQISSEVPQNLSASRPQDRQFILSSKKLLLSDSGFYLCAWSRTAVGTDTQYFGPGTRLTVL.

The chain links TRBV28 to TRBJ2-7; D remains unclear. The CDR3 consists of 12 residues. The ends were cut back, 3 bases at V and 6 bases at J, with 9 bases in the middle. The germline V gene has CDR1 MDHEN and CDR2 SYDVKM. Here the CDR3 reads CASSFQSPEQYF. As DNA, the CDR3 is TGTGCCAGCAGTTTCCAGAGTCCCGAGCAGTACTTC.

This clonotype was counted ten times or more. The rearrangement uses TRBV27 and TRBJ1-1; maybe TRBD1 (6 bases). Germline CDR1 and CDR2: MNHEY and SMNVEV (reference sequence). Between the trimmed V and J ends, which lost 3 bases and 1 base, there was a span of 12 bases. There are 15 residues in the CDR3. This CDR3 is CASSLGGGKNTEAFF. The CDR3 coding sequence is TGTGCCAGCAGTTTGGGGGGGGGCAAGAACACTGAAGCTTTCTTT.

The J gene is TRBJ1-2, the V gene TRBV6-1; D perhaps matches TRBD1 (6 bases). Germline-derived CDR1 and CDR2 are MNHNS and SASEGT. The CDR3 runs 17 residues. The V gene lost 6 bases and the J gene lost 3 bases, with 23 bases spanning the gap. The CDR3 is CASSPSGSRDIHYGYTF. The CDR3 DNA follows: TGTGCCAGCAGCCCCTCAGGTTCCCGGGACATCCACTATGGCTACACCTTC.

This chain joins TRBV30 and TRBJ2-1; D is uncertain. Trimming cost V 1 base and J 8 bases, with 6 bases left between them. The CDR3 extends over 11 amino acids. The germline V gene encodes CDR1 GTSNPN and CDR2 SVGIG (reference sequence). CDR3 DNA: TGTGCCTGGAGTGGACTGGATGAGCAGTTCTTC. It is translated as CAWSGLDEQFF.

The sample holds a few counts of this clonotype. The genes are TRBV6-1 and TRBJ1-5; D remains unclear. Germline V gene sequence: CDR1 MNHNS, CDR2 SASEGT. V was trimmed by 4 bases and J by 3 bases, leaving 7 bases between them. The CDR3 contains 13 residues. The CDR3 region has the DNA TGTGCCAGCAGTGTACGGGCCAATCAGCCCCAGCATTTT. It is translated as CASSVRANQPQHF.

This clonotype turned up a few times. The CDR3 here is CASSLSSGSANEQFF. The CDR3 nucleotides are TGTGCCAGCAGTTTATCTAGCGGGAGTGCGAATGAGCAGTTCTTC. The chain combines TRBV27 with TRBJ2-1; 9 nucleotides align to TRBD2. The CDR3 totals 15 residues. Germline V gene lookup returns CDR1 MNHEY and CDR2 SMNVEV (reference sequence). J gave up 7 bases and V 0 bases, and 4 bases lay outside the gene matches.

This clonotype was seen repeatedly, ten times or more. V and J are TRBV28 and TRBJ1-2; D might be TRBD1 (6 bases). Looked up from germline, CDR1 is MDHEN and CDR2 is SYDVKM. This CDR3 region has 14 residues. V lost 6 bases and J 2 bases, leaving 13 bases between the germline ends. The CDR3 nucleotides read TGTGCCAGCAGGACAGGTCCGCAGAACTATGGCTACACCTTC. Protein sequence: CASRTGPQNYGYTF.

This chain links TRBV4-1 with TRBJ2-5; D unclear. Trimming stripped 5 bases from V and 5 bases from J, with 21 bases between. CDR1 is MGHRA, CDR2 YSYEKL, per germline. The CDR3 has 16 amino acids. The CDR3 protein is CASSSQPNRAAETQYF. The DNA for the CDR3 is TGCGCCAGCAGCTCCCAACCGAATAGGGCGGCGGAGACCCAGTACTTC.

A word on this clonotype: One base away lies a much larger clone, so this may be a sequencing read error. This rearrangement joins TRBV2 to TRBJ2-1; 7 nucleotides line up with TRBD1. V lost 1 base, J lost 7 bases, and 4 bases stayed unmatched. Germline CDR1 and CDR2: SNHLY and FYNNEI. This CDR3 comprises 14 residues. The chain's CDR3 is CASSEGPTGNEQFF. DNA of the CDR3: TGTGCCAGCAGTGAAGGGCCGACAGGGAATGAGCAGTTCTTC.

This clonotype was found many times. V is TRBV20-1 and J is TRBJ1-2, with a weak D call TRBD1 (6 bases). V lost 5 bases to trimming and J lost 2 bases, with 12 bases between them. The CDR3 has 13 residues. Per germline, CDR1 DFQATT and CDR2 SNEGSKA (reference sequence). CDR3 nucleotide sequence: TGCAGTGCTCCTAGGACAGACAACTATGGCTACACCTTC. It codes for CSAPRTDNYGYTF.

In this sample, this clonotype turned up many times. The CDR3 spells CASSGTSYEQYF. CDR3 nucleotides: TGTGCCAGCAGCGGGACTTCGTACGAGCAGTACTTC. The chain couples TRBV28 to TRBJ2-7, with D maybe TRBD2 (6 bases). The CDR3 is 12 amino acids. The V end lost 6 bases, the J end lost 4 bases, and 10 bases lay between the germline ends. Per the germline V gene, CDR1 is MDHEN and CDR2 is SYDVKM.

The genes are TRBV12-3 or TRBV12-4 and TRBJ2-7; 10 positions agree with TRBD2. V was pared by 4 bases and J by 7 bases, with 16 bases of the junction left unmatched. The CDR3 totals 17 residues. In DNA, the CDR3 is TGTGCCAGCAGTTGGGCTAGCGGGAGAAAAACACTGGGGGAGCAGTACTTC. Amino acid sequence: CASSWASGRKTLGEQYF.

The table lists this clonotype with many counts. J is TRBJ1-2 and V is TRBV6-1; unclear D gene. CDR1 and CDR2 from the germline V gene are MNHNS and SASEGT. The V and J ends lost 4 bases and 4 bases respectively, with 10 bases between them. The CDR3 loop spans 13 amino acids. This chain's CDR3 is CASSATDTYGYTF. The DNA of the CDR3 is TGTGCCAGCAGTGCCACGGATACCTATGGCTACACCTTC.

This clonotype was counted between two and nine times. The CDR3 DNA reads TGTGCCAGCAGCTTAGAGGGTCGGGAGACCATTTACAATGAGCAGTTCTTC. Translating it yields CASSLEGRETIYNEQFF. V gene TRBV7-3 combines with J gene TRBJ2-1, with a weak D call TRBD2 (6 bases). This CDR3 has 17 amino acids. The germline V gene encodes CDR1 SGHTA and CDR2 FQGTGA. Deletions cut 2 bases from V and 4 bases from J, with 18 bases between.

This chain links TRBV3-1 with TRBJ2-7, with D unresolved. Germline V gene lookup returns CDR1 LGHDT and CDR2 YNNKEL (reference sequence). The CDR3 loop spans 16 amino acids. V gave up 5 bases and J gave up 3 bases, with 20 bases separating them. The CDR3 here is CASSAGTSVGLYEQYF. CDR3 sequence (DNA): TGTGCCAGCAGCGCCGGAACTTCCGTCGGCCTCTACGAGCAGTACTTC.

This clonotype was seen a few times. The chain combines TRBV25-1 with TRBJ2-3; D not certain. The length of the CDR3 is 16 residues. The V end lost 1 base, the J end lost 4 bases, and 15 bases lay between the germline ends. From germline, CDR1 is MGHDK and CDR2 SYGVNS. This CDR3 reads CASSELAGRAADTQYF. The CDR3 DNA is TGTGCCAGCAGTGAATTAGCAGGCCGGGCGGCAGATACGCAGTATTTT.

This clonotype was seen only a few times. The gene calls are TRBV20-1 and TRBJ1-1; D is unclear. The germline V and J ends were trimmed by 3 bases and 6 bases, with 8 bases remaining between them. Germline V CDR1 and CDR2: DFQATT, SNEGSKA (reference sequence). The CDR3 is 11 residues long. The CDR3 sequence is CSASQEPEAFF. CDR3 sequence (DNA): TGCAGTGCTAGTCAGGAGCCTGAAGCTTTCTTT.

The chain links TRBV28 to TRBJ2-5; D not certain. The CDR3 length is 13 residues. Trimming removed 5 bases at V and 2 bases at J, with 9 bases between. Looked up from germline, CDR1 is MDHEN and CDR2 is SYDVKM. This chain's CDR3 is CASSADLQETQYF. The CDR3 nucleotides are TGTGCCAGCAGTGCCGACCTGCAAGAGACCCAGTACTTC.

Many counts were recorded for this clonotype. The rearrangement links TRBV20-1 to TRBJ1-1, with 8 bases identical to TRBD1. With V trimmed by 0 bases and J by 6 bases, 12 bases remained unmatched. The length of the CDR3 is 16 residues. CDR1 and CDR2 from the germline V gene are DFQATT and SNEGSKA (reference sequence). The CDR3 spells CSARDGVRGRWSEAFF. The CDR3 nucleotides are TGCAGTGCTAGAGATGGGGTCAGGGGGCGATGGTCTGAAGCTTTCTTT.

This rearrangement joins TRBV29-1 to TRBJ1-1, with TRBD1 identical over 7 bases. CDR1 SQVTM and CDR2 ANQGSEA come from the germline V gene. The CDR3 has 12 residues. Losses at the gene ends were 3 bases for V and 6 bases for J; bases not matched to a gene: 4. DNA for the CDR3: TGCAGCGTTGATCGAGGGGGCCCTGAAGCTTTCTTT. It yields the protein CSVDRGGPEAFF. Based on the CDR3 plus reference TRBV29-1 and TRBJ1-1, the full variable domain is SAVISQKPSRDICQRGTSLTIQCQVDSQVTMMFWYRQQPGQSLTLIATANQGSEATYESGFVIDKFPISRPNLTFSTLTVSNMSPEDSSIYLCSVDRGGPEAFFGQGTRLTVV.

This clonotype was picked up a small number of times. The chain has TRBV5-5 and TRBJ2-7; D unclear. Trimming shortened V by 4 bases and J by 1 base, and 18 bases separated the two germline ends. This CDR3 is built from 16 residues. Germline-derived CDR1 and CDR2 are SGHKS and YYEKEE (reference sequence). CDR3 in DNA: TGTGCCAGCAGCCCTATGCGGACGGTAGCTTCCTACGAGCAGTACTTC. This encodes CASSPMRTVASYEQYF.

In its sample, this clonotype was seen a few times. The chain joins TRBV12-3 or TRBV12-4 to TRBJ2-1; D assignment may be TRBD1 or TRBD2 (5 bases each). The V and J ends lost 0 bases and 0 bases respectively, with 12 bases between them. The CDR3 is made up of 17 amino acids. DNA for the CDR3: TGTGCCAGCAGTTTAGCGAGGGGCCGGAGCTCCTACAATGAGCAGTTCTTC. It is translated as CASSLARGRSSYNEQFF.

This clonotype showed up many times. The V gene is TRBV12-3 or TRBV12-4, the J gene TRBJ2-3; D ambiguous. CDR3 size: 13 residues. V was clipped by 6 bases and J by 2 bases, with 9 bases between them. CDR3 region: CASRPSPTDTQYF. In DNA, the CDR3 is TGTGCCAGCAGACCATCACCCACAGATACGCAGTATTTT.